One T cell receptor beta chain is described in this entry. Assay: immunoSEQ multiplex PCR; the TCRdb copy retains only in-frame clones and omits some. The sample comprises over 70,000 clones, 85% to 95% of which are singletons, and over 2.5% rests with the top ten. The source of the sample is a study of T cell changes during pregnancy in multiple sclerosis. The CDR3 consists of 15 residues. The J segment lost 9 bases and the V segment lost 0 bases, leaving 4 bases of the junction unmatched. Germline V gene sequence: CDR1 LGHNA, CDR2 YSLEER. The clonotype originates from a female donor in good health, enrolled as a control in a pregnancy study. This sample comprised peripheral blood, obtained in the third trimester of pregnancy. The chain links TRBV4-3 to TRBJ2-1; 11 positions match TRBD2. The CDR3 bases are TGCGCCAGCAGCCAAGATACTAGCGGGAGAGGTGAGCAGTTCTTC. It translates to CASSQDTSGRGEQFF.